This TCR beta chain came from a study of cytomegalovirus exposure and HLA in healthy donors. The study's findings and limits: The study labeled 170 or so TCR beta chains cytomegalovirus-associated. Rarity characterized most TCR sequences, yet some public TCRs appeared in many donors.

The J segment lost 0 bases and the V segment lost 3 bases, leaving 5 bases of the junction unmatched. CDR3 length: 16 amino acids. The germline V gene has CDR1 SGDLS and CDR2 YYNGEE. Using immunoSEQ multiplex PCR, the repertoire was profiled, and TCRdb retains in-frame clones only, with some absent. Of around 180,000 clones listed, approximately 88% were seen once; the top ten hold roughly 7%. Remarks on this clone: Its antigen is not known.

The donors were members of the roughly 120-subject validation cohort (separate from the approximately 650-subject first cohort). Specimen: PBMCs. The origin of this receptor is a man aged 18 to 30 in good health and CMV-seropositive. The chain is built from TRBV9 and TRBJ2-3, with 9 bases aligning to TRBD2. The CDR3 sequence is CASSGSGSVSTDTQYF. The CDR3 DNA reads TGTGCCAGCAGCGGTAGCGGGAGCGTAAGCACAGATACGCAGTATTTT. The complete variable domain, with remaining parts taken from reference TRBV9 and TRBJ2-3, reads DSGVTQTPKHLITATGQRVTLRCSPRSGDLSVYWYQQSLDQGLQFLIQYYNGEERAKGNILERFSAQQFPDLHSELNLSSLELGDSALYFCASSGSGSVSTDTQYFGPGTRLTVL.